This T cell receptor beta chain was profiled in a study of blood T cell repertoires in COVID-19 (dated by TCRdb to about 2020). Study-wide context: Collaborator samples came from the United States, Italy and Spain and covered acute and convalescent phases of COVID-19. Where available, HLA class I and class II types were obtained from metadata supplied by the sample provider rather than from assay-based typing. The repertoires were released in a freely available public database intended as a resource for research on the immune response to SARS-CoV-2. Samples came from the ongoing ImmuneRACE study (first 160 participants) plus 1,254 subjects from 6 global collaborators. Nearly every sample came with metadata listing a de-identified subject ID, COVID-19 status, age in years and sex. The material from the prospective study consisted of cDNA or gDNA derived from T cells, B-cell-depleted T cells, or PBMCs. Deeply sampled blood TCRbeta repertoires from subjects exposed to, actively infected with, or recovered from COVID-19 were included in the dataset. On the study overall, not on this receptor specifically: The quantity of clinical and demographic metadata differed by source and by participant and was supplied without curation.

The CDR1 and CDR2 encoded by the germline V gene are SGDLS and YYNGEE. V is shortened by 3 bases, J by 2 bases, and the region joining them spans 14 bases. The CDR3 goes from the cysteine to the phenylalanine over 15 residues. This entry keeps only the CDR3 DNA: 45 bases, framed from base 1. The collaborating institutions used their own protocols to collect whole blood in K2EDTA tubes. For TCRbeta analysis, collaborator samples were shipped as frozen whole blood, as isolated PBMCs, or as DNA extracted from either sample type. TCRbeta CDR3 regions were amplified from genomic DNA by means of the immunoSEQ Assay, a bias-controlled multiplex PCR. Under the source paper's analysis protocol: Within the assay, amplification of reference gene primers was used to estimate how many nucleated cells each sample contained. Sequence reads were collapsed and filtered to measure the absolute abundance of every unique TCRbeta CDR3 rearrangement. For each sample, productive Simpson clonality was calculated as the square root of Simpson's diversity index over productive rearrangements. Not all clones reach the TCRdb copy of this immuneACCESS table, which keeps in-frame sequences only. Checked studies attribute under half of the gap to unresolved V genes and leave the rest unexplained. The V and J calls and clone size come from that table; D and trimming were worked out from the DNA. For this sample the table gives 200,000 to 300,000 clones, of which around four fifths were detected only once. Together, the top ten hold 5% to 8% of the sample.

As for this clone: Its cognate antigen has yet to be identified. Base qualities are not at hand, and no much larger clone is one base apart.

The receptor comes from a woman aged 55-75 years with active or convalescent COVID-19. The chain couples TRBV9 to TRBJ2-5, with a weak D call of TRBD2 (6 bases match). The sequencing input was peripheral blood. CDR3 protein: CASSAGLARQETQYF. The bases are TGTGCCAGCAGCGCAGGGCTAGCGAGGCAAGAGACCCAGTACTTC.